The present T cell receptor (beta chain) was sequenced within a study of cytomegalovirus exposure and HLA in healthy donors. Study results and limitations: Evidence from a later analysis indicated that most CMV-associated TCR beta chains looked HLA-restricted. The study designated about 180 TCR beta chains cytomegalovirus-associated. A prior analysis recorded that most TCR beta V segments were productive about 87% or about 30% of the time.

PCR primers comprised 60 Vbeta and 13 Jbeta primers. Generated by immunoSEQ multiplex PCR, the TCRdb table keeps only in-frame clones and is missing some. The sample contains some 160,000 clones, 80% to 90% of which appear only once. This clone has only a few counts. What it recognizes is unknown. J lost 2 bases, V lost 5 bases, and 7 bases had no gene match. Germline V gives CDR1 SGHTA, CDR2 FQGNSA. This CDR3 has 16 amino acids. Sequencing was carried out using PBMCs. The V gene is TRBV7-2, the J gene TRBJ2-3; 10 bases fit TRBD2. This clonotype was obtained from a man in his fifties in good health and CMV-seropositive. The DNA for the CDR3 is TGTGCCAGCAGCGGCTTAGCGGGGGGCATCACAGATACGCAGTATTTT. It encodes CASSGLAGGITDTQYF.